This passage covers 18 T cell receptor beta chains from one sample sequenced in a study of blood T cell repertoires in COVID-19 (TCRdb year 2020). Libraries were built with the immunoSEQ multiplex PCR assay. Held by TCRdb, this immuneACCESS table contains in-frame sequences only and omits some clones. Under half of the omission traces to an unresolved V gene where checked; the cause of the rest is unknown. This sample lists 450,000 or so clones; 89% were detected once. In total, the top ten clones hold around 0.9% of the sample. Sequences were obtained from peripheral blood. The receptor set was obtained from a man between 18 and 29 years old with COVID-19, enrolled during active disease.

This chain connects TRBV13 to TRBJ1-1; a possible D gene is TRBD1 (5 bases). CDR1 and CDR2 from the germline V gene are PRHDT and FYEKMQ (reference sequence). V was clipped by 5 bases and J by 6 bases, with 13 bases between them. The CDR3 has 13 residues. The CDR3 reads CASSGTTGAEAFF. For the CDR3, the DNA is TGTGCCAGCAGCGGGACTACAGGTGCTGAAGCTTTCTTT.

V usage is TRBV11-1 and J usage is TRBJ2-1; the D is unclear. The CDR3 is 13 amino acids. CDR1 and CDR2 from the germline V gene are SGHAT and FQDESV (reference sequence). The V gene lost 4 bases and the J gene lost 4 bases, with 8 bases spanning the gap. Here the CDR3 DNA reads TGTGCCAGCAGCTCCCAGGAATACAATGAGCAGTTCTTC. Amino acids: CASSSQEYNEQFF.

In this sample, this clone turned up once. The chain employs TRBV6-5 and TRBJ2-7, with D perhaps matching TRBD2 (6 bases). Germline V gives CDR1 MNHEY, CDR2 SVGAGI. CDR3 length: 14 residues. V gave up 5 bases and J gave up 4 bases, with 15 bases separating them. CDR3: CASSPQGTYYEQYF. The DNA for the CDR3 is TGTGCCAGCAGTCCTCAAGGGACTTATTACGAGCAGTACTTC.

This chain links TRBV18 with TRBJ2-5; D unresolved. Per the germline V gene, CDR1 is KGHSH and CDR2 is LQKENI. The CDR3 runs to 13 residues. Trimming took 0 bases from V and 7 from J, leaving 9 bases between them. CDR3 residues: CASSPPQDTTQYF. The CDR3 region has the DNA TGTGCCAGCTCACCACCGCAGGATACGACCCAGTACTTC. Together with reference TRBV18 and TRBJ2-5, the CDR3 gives the full variable domain: NAGVMQNPRHLVRRRGQEARLRCSPMKGHSHVYWYRQLPEEGLKFMVYLQKENIIDESGMPKERFSAEFPKEGPSILRIQQVVRGDSAAYFCASSPPQDTTQYFGPGTRLLVL.

The genes are TRBV5-1 and TRBJ2-2; D perhaps matches TRBD2 (6 bases). CDR3 size: 15 residues. The germline V gene has CDR1 SGHRS and CDR2 YFSETQ. V lost 3 bases and J 5 bases, leaving 14 bases between the germline ends. The CDR3 nucleotides are TGCGCCAGCAGCTCCGGGACTCAAAAGACCGGGGAGCTGTTTTTT. As protein: CASSSGTQKTGELFF.

This clone occurred a few times. The chain has TRBV5-1 and TRBJ1-3; 8 bases map to TRBD1. Per the germline V gene, CDR1 is SGHRS and CDR2 is YFSETQ. V was clipped by 7 bases and J by 0 bases; unmatched bases: 9. The CDR3 runs to 16 residues. The CDR3, as DNA: TGCGCCAGCGCGTCAGGGGGCCTCGACTCTGGAAACACCATATATTTT. Its translation is CASASGGLDSGNTIYF.

V is TRBV24-1 and J is TRBJ2-2, with 9 bases identical to TRBD1. The CDR3 consists of 16 residues. Germline lookup yields CDR1 KGHDR and CDR2 SFDVKD. V was clipped by 4 bases and J by 4 bases; unmatched bases: 6. This chain's CDR3 is CATSEGTGFSTGELFF. Written as DNA, the CDR3 is TGTGCCACCAGTGAGGGGACAGGGTTTTCCACCGGGGAGCTGTTTTTT.

This chain joins TRBV5-1 and TRBJ2-1, with a possible D match to TRBD2 (6 bases). Germline V gene lookup returns CDR1 SGHRS and CDR2 YFSETQ. CDR3 length: 17 residues. The V and J ends lost 0 bases and 9 bases respectively, with 22 bases between them. For the CDR3, the DNA is TGCGCCAGCAGCTTGGGTACCCAAAGACTAGTGCCCCGTGAGCAGTTCTTC. It translates to CASSLGTQRLVPREQFF.

In its sample, this clone was seen a few times. The chain couples TRBV2 to TRBJ2-3; TRBD2 aligns across 9 bases. V shed 11 bases, J shed 3 bases, and the junction held 9 bases outside the gene matches. The V gene's germline CDR1 is SNHLY and CDR2 FYNNEI. The CDR3 consists of 14 residues. Here the CDR3 DNA reads TGTGCCCTCGGACCGGGACTAGCAACAGATACGCAGTATTTT. It specifies CALGPGLATDTQYF.

The CDR3 loop reads CSVRPGTWETQYF. The CDR3 region has the DNA TGCAGCGTTCGCCCCGGGACATGGGAGACCCAGTACTTC. The chain couples TRBV29-1 to TRBJ2-5; D is possibly TRBD1 (6 bases). V shed 5 bases and J shed 5 bases, with 15 bases lying between them. From germline, CDR1 is SQVTM and CDR2 ANQGSEA. CDR3 length: 13 amino acids. The full variable domain, its missing parts supplied by reference TRBV29-1 and TRBJ2-5, is SAVISQKPSRDICQRGTSLTIQCQVDSQVTMMFWYRQQPGQSLTLIATANQGSEATYESGFVIDKFPISRPNLTFSTLTVSNMSPEDSSIYLCSVRPGTWETQYFGPGTRLLVL.

The chain uses TRBV27 and TRBJ1-1; 8 nucleotides match TRBD1. Trimming at V came to 5 bases and at J to 1 base, leaving 6 bases not matched to a gene. Germline lookup yields CDR1 MNHEY and CDR2 SMNVEV (reference sequence). The CDR3 has 15 residues. The CDR3 nucleotides read TGTGCCAGCAGTCCGTCGGACAGGGCGAACACTGAAGCTTTCTTT. Protein sequence: CASSPSDRANTEAFF.

This chain links TRBV18 with TRBJ1-4, with D possibly matching TRBD1 (6 bases). The CDR3 has 14 amino acids. V was trimmed by 1 base and J by 7 bases, leaving 10 bases between them. Germline CDR1 is KGHSH and CDR2 is LQKENI. The CDR3 sequence: CASSPRGGGEKLFF. The CDR3 nucleotides are TGTGCCAGCTCACCACGGGGAGGGGGTGAAAAACTGTTTTTT.

This clone was recorded a few times. The chain joins TRBV11-3 to TRBJ2-2; 11 bases map to TRBD2. The CDR3 covers 15 residues. CDR1 SGHNT and CDR2 YENEEA come from the germline V gene. With 4 bases clipped from V and 4 bases from J, the junction kept 2 bases outside the gene matches. In DNA form, the CDR3 reads TGTGCCAGCAGCTCCCTAGCGGGAGGCACCGGGGAGCTGTTTTTT. This codes for CASSSLAGGTGELFF.

J is TRBJ1-6 and V is TRBV6-6, with a possible D match to TRBD1 (6 bases). This CDR3 is built from 15 residues. Trimming took 2 bases from V and 10 from J, leaving 15 bases between them. Looked up from germline, CDR1 is MNHNY and CDR2 is SVGAGI (reference sequence). The CDR3 here is CASSYNGGGGSPLHF. The CDR3 nucleotides read TGTGCCAGCAGTTACAACGGGGGCGGGGGATCACCCCTCCACTTT.

This sequence joins TRBV9 and TRBJ2-3; the D gene is possibly TRBD2 (6 bases). CDR1 and CDR2 (germline): SGDLS, YYNGEE. The CDR3 length is 16 residues. Between the trimmed V and J ends, which lost 0 bases and 0 bases, there was a span of 11 bases. The CDR3 DNA reads as TGTGCCAGCAGCGTAGGTACGGGGGAGAGCACAGATACGCAGTATTTT. The encoded protein is CASSVGTGESTDTQYF.

This clone occurred many times. The V and J genes are TRBV2 and TRBJ1-2; tentatively, D is TRBD1 (5 bases). This CDR3 contains 16 residues. Trimming cost V 4 bases and J 8 bases, with 23 bases left between them. CDR1 and CDR2 (germline): SNHLY, FYNNEI. The CDR3 nucleotides are TGTGCCAGCAGTGGACAGATCGGTGGGACTATGGAGGGCTACACCTTC. This translates into CASSGQIGGTMEGYTF.

The rearrangement joins TRBV7-9 to TRBJ2-7; D gene ambiguous. The CDR3 length is 15 residues. V lost 3 bases and J 0 bases, leaving 12 bases between the germline ends. Looked up from germline, CDR1 is SEHNR and CDR2 is FQNEAQ (reference sequence). CDR3 nucleotide sequence: TGTGCCAGCAGCTTGGTCGGAGCCCGCTCCTACGAGCAGTACTTC. Its protein product is CASSLVGARSYEQYF.

V and J are TRBV6-6 and TRBJ2-1, with 7 bases that match TRBD1. Trimming took 4 bases from V and 8 from J; bases not matched to a gene: 8. The CDR3 totals 14 residues. Germline V lookup: CDR1 MNHNY, CDR2 SVGAGI (reference sequence). The chain's CDR3 is CASSFLTGKDEQFF. In nucleotides, the CDR3 is TGTGCCAGCAGTTTCCTGACAGGGAAGGATGAGCAGTTCTTC.